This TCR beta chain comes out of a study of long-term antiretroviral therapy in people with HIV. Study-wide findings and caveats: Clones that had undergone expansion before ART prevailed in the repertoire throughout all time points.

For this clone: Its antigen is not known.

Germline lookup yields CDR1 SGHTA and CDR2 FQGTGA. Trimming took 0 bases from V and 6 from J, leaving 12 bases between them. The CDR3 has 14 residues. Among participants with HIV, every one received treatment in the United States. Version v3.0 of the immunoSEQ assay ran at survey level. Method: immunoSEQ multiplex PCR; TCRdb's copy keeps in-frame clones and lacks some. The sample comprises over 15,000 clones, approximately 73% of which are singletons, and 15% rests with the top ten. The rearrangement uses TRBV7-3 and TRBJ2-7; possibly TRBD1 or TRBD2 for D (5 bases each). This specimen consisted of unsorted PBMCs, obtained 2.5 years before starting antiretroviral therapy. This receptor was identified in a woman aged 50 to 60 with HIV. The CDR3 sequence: CASSLTGTTGEQYF. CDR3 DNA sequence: TGTGCCAGCAGCTTAACCGGGACCACGGGCGAGCAGTACTTC.